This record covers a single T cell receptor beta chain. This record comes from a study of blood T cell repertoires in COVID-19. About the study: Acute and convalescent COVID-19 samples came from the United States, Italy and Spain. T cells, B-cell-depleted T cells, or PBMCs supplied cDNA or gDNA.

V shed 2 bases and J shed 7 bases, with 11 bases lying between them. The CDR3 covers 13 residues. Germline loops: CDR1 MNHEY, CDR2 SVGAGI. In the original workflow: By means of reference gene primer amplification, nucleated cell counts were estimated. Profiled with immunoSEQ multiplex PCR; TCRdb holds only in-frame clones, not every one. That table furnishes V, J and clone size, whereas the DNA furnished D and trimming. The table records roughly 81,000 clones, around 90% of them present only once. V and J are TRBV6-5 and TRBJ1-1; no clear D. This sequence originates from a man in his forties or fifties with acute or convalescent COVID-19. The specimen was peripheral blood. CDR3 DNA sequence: TGTGCCAGCAGTTACGATCCTCTGAGTGAAGCTTTCTTT. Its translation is CASSYDPLSEAFF.